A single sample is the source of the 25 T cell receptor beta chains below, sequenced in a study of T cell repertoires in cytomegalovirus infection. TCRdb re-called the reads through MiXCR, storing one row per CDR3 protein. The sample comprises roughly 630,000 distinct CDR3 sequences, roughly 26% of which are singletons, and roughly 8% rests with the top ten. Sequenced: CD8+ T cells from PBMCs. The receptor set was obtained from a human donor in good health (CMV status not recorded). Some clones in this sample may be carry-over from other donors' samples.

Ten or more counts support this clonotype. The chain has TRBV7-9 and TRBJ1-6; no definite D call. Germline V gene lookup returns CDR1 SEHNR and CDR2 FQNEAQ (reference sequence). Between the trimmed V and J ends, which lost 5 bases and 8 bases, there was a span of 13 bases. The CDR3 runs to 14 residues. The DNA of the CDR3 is TGTGCCAGCAGCCCCTTCAGGATTGATTCACCCCTCCACTTT. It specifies CASSPFRIDSPLHF.

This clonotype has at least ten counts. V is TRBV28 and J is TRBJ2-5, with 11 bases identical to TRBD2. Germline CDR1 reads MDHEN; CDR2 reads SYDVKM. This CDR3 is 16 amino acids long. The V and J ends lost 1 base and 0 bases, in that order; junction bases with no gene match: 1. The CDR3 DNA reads TGTGCCAGCAGTTTATCTAGCGGGGGGTACCAAGAGACCCAGTACTTC. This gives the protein CASSLSSGGYQETQYF.

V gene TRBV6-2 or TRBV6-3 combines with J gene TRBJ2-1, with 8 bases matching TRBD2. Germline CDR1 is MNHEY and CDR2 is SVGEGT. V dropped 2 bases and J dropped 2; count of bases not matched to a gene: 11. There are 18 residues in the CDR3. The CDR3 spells CASSYPTALAGTYNEQFF. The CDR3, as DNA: TGTGCCAGCAGTTACCCTACCGCGTTAGCGGGGACCTACAATGAGCAGTTCTTC.

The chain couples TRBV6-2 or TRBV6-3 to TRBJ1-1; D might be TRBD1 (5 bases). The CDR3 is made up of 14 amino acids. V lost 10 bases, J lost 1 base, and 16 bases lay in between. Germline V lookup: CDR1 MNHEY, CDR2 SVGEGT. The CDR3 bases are TGTGCCAACATCTCGGGGACTTCGAACACTGAAGCTTTCTTT. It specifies CANISGTSNTEAFF.

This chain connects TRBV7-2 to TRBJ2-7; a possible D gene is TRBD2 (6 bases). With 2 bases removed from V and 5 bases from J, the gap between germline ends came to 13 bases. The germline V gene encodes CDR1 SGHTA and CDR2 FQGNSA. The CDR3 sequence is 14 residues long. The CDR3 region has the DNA TGTGCCAGCAGCTTACGGCAGGGCGGGGACGAGCAGTACTTC. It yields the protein CASSLRQGGDEQYF.

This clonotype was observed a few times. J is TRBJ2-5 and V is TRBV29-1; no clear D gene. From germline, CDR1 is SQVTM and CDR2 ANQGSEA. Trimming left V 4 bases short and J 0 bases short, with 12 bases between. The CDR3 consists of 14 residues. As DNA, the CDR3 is TGCAGCGTTGTAGGAACCTACTACCAAGAGACCCAGTACTTC. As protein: CSVVGTYYQETQYF.

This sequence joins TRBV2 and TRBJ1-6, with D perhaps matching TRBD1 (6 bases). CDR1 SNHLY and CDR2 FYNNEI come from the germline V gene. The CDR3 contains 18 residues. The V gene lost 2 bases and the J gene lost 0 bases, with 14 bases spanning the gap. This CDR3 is CASSEIGGQSSYNSPLHF. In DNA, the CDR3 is TGTGCCAGCAGTGAAATAGGGGGGCAAAGCTCCTATAATTCACCCCTCCACTTT.

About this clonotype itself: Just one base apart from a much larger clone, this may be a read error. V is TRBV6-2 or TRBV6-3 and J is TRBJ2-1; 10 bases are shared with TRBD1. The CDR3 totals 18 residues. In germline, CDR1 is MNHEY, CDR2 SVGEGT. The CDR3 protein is CANSYSKTGTGAYNEQFF. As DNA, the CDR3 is TGTGCCAACAGTTACTCGAAAACAGGGACAGGGGCGTACAATGAGCAGTTCTTC.

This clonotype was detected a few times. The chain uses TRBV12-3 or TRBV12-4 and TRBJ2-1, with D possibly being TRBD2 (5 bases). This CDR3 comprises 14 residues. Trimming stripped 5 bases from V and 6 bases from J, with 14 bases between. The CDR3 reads CASSPPEAGNEQFF. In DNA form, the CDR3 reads TGTGCCAGCAGTCCCCCGGAGGCAGGCAATGAGCAGTTCTTC.

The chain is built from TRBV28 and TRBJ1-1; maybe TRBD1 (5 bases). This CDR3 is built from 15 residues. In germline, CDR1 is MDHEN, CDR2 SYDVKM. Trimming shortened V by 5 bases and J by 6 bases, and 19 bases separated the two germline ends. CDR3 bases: TGTGCCAGCAGTCTAGGAGACAGTGTTGGAGCTGAAGCTTTCTTT. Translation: CASSLGDSVGAEAFF.

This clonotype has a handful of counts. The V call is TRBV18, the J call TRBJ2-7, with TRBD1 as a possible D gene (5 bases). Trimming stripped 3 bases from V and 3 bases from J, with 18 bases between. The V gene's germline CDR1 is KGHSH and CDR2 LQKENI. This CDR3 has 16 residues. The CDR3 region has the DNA TGTGCCAGCTCACCCTGGCCAGGGTTGATGGACTACGAGCAGTACGTC. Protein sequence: CASSPWPGLMDYEQYV.

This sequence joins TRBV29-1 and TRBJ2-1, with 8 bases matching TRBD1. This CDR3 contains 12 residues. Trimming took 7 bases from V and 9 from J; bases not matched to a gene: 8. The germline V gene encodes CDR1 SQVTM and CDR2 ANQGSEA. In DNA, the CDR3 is TGCAGCGCCCAGACAGGGGCAGGTGAGCAGTTCTTC. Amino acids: CSAQTGAGEQFF.

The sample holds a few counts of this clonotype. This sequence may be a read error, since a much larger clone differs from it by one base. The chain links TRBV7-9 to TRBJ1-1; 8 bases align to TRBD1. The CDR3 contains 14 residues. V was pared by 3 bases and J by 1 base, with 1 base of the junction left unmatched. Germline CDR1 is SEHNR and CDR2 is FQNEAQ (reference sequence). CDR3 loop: CASSFQGANTEAFF. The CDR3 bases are TGTGCCAGCAGCTTCCAGGGGGCGAACACTGAAGCTTTCTTT.

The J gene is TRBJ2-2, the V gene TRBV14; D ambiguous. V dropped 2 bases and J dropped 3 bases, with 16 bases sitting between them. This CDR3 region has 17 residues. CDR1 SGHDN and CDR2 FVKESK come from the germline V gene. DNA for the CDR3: TGTGCCAGCAGCCAAACCCTCGGCCCGGCTTACACCGGGGAGCTGTTTTTT. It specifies CASSQTLGPAYTGELFF.

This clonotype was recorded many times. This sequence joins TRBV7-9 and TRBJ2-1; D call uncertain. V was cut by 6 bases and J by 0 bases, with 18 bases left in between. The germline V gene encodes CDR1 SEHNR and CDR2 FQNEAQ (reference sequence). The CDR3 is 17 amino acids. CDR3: CASSSLGKTSSYNEQFF. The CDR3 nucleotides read TGTGCCAGCAGTTCCCTTGGAAAGACCAGCTCCTACAATGAGCAGTTCTTC.

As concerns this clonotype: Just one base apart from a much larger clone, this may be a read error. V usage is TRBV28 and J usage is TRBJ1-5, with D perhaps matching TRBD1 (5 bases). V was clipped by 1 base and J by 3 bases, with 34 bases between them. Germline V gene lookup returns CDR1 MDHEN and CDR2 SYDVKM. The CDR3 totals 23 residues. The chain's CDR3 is CASSLYLPPQQGRAEGANQPQHF. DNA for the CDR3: TGTGCCAGCAGTTTATATCTTCCCCCGCAGCAGGGCCGGGCAGAAGGCGCCAATCAGCCCCAGCATTTT. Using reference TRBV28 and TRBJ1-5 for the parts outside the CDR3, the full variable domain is DVKVTQSSRYLVKRTGEKVFLECVQDMDHENMFWYRQDPGLGLRLIYFSYDVKMKEKGDIPEGYSVSREKKERFSLILESASTNQTSMYLCASSLYLPPQQGRAEGANQPQHFGDGTRLSIL.

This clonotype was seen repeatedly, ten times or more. CDR3 nucleotides: TGTGCCAGCAGCGTCAACGGGGGGGAACGCAGGGAGACCCAGTACTTC. It specifies CASSVNGGERRETQYF. The chain uses TRBV7-2 and TRBJ2-5; 8 nucleotides line up with TRBD2. J gave up 5 bases and V 5 bases, and 13 bases lay outside the gene matches. CDR1 SGHTA and CDR2 FQGNSA come from the germline V gene. The CDR3 has 16 residues.

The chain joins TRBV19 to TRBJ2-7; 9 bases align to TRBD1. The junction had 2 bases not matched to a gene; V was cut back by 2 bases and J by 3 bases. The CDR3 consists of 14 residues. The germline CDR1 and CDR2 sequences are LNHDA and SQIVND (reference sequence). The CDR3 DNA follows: TGTGCCAGTAGTATAAGGACAGGGGTCTACGAGCAGTACTTC. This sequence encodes CASSIRTGVYEQYF. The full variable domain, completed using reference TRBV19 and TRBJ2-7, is DGGITQSPKYLFRKEGQNVTLSCEQNLNHDAMYWYRQDPGQGLRLIYYSQIVNDFQKGDIAEGYSVSREKKESFPLTVTSAQKNPTAFYLCASSIRTGVYEQYFGPGTRLTVT.

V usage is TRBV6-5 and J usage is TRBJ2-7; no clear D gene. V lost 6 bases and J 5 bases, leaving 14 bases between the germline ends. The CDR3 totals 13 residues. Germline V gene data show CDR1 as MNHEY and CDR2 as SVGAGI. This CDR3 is CASSRSVGHEQYV. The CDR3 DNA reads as TGTGCCAGCAGCCGGTCAGTAGGGCACGAGCAGTACGTC.

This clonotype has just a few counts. CDR3 in amino acids: CASRSEGGNQPQHF. CDR3 in DNA: TGTGCCAGTAGATCCGAGGGAGGGAATCAGCCCCAGCATTTT. V is TRBV19 and J is TRBJ1-5, with unresolved D. Germline V gives CDR1 LNHDA, CDR2 SQIVND (reference sequence). V was clipped by 6 bases and J by 4 bases, with 13 bases between them. The CDR3 extends over 14 amino acids.

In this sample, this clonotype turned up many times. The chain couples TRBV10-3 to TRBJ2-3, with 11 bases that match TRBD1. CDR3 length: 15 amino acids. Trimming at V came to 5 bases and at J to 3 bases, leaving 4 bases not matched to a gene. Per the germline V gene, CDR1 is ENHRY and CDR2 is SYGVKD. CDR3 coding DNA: TGTGCCATCAGTCCGGACAGGGGGCTGACAGATACGCAGTATTTT. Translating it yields CAISPDRGLTDTQYF.

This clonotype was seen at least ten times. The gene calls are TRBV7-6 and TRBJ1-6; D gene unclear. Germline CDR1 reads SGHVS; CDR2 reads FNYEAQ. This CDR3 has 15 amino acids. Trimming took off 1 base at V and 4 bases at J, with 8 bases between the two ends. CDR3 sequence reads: CASSLERIYNSPLHF. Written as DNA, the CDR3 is TGTGCCAGCAGCTTAGAACGGATTTATAATTCACCCCTCCACTTT.

The CDR3 region is CASSGQGHNQPQHF. The CDR3 DNA reads as TGTGCCAGCAGCGGGCAGGGACACAATCAGCCCCAGCATTTT. The chain combines TRBV9 with TRBJ1-5, with a weak D call TRBD1 (6 bases). The CDR3 sequence is 14 residues long. The germline CDR1 and CDR2 sequences are SGDLS and YYNGEE. V lost 3 bases, J lost 3 bases, and 10 bases lay in between.

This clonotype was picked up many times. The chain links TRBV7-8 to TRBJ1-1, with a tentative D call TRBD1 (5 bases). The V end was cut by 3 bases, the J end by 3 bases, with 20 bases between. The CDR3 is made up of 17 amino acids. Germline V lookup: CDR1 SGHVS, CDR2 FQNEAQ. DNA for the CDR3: TGTGCCAGCAGCTTTAGGGCAGGGTTACTTGGATACACTGAAGCTTTCTTT. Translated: CASSFRAGLLGYTEAFF.

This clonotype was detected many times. CDR3 sequence: CASSFHLDEQFF. CDR3 DNA: TGTGCCAGCAGCTTCCACCTGGATGAGCAGTTCTTC. This rearrangement joins TRBV11-1 to TRBJ2-1; D ambiguous. Germline V gives CDR1 SGHAT, CDR2 FQDESV (reference sequence). The V end lost 3 bases, the J end lost 8 bases, and 8 bases lay between the germline ends. The CDR3 contains 12 residues.